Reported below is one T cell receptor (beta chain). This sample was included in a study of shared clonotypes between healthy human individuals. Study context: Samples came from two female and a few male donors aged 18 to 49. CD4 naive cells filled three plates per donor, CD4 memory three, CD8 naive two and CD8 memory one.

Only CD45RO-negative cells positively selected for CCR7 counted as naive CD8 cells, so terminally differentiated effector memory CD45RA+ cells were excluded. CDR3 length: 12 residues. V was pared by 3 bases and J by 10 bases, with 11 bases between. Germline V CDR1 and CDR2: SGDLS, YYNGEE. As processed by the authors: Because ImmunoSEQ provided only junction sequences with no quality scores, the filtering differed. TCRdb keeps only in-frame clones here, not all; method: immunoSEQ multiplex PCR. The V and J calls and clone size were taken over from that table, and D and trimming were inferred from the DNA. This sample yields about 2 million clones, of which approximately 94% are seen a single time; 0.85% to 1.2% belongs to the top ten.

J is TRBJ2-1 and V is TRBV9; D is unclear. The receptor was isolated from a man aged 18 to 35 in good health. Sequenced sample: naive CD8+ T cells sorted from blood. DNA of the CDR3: TGTGCCAGCAGCGACCCACGCCCCGAGCAGTTCTTC. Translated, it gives CASSDPRPEQFF.